This section outlines one T cell receptor (beta chain) sequence together with its context. These data are taken from a study of blood T cell repertoires in COVID-19. Here immunoSEQ multiplex PCR was the method, and the copy in TCRdb shows in-frame clones only, minus some. The table lists under 350,000 clones, approximately 91% of them singletons, with 2.2% in the top ten. The ends were cut back, 4 bases at V and 8 bases at J, with 18 bases in the middle. The CDR3 covers 16 residues. Germline V gene sequence: CDR1 MGHRA, CDR2 YSYEKL. This clonotype originated in a man between 50 and 59 years old with acute or convalescent COVID-19. The sample comprised peripheral blood. The rearrangement joins TRBV4-1 to TRBJ1-6; tentative D call: TRBD1 (5 bases). CDR3 nucleotides: TGCGCCAGCAGCCTTGACGGTGTCAGGGCTGATTCACCCCTCCACTTT. This sequence encodes CASSLDGVRADSPLHF.